This T cell receptor (beta chain) was recovered during a study of shared clonotypes between healthy human individuals. Here immunoSEQ multiplex PCR was the method, and the copy in TCRdb shows in-frame clones only, minus some. The sample holds 2 million to 2.5 million clones, 93% seen once. The CDR3 loop spans 14 amino acids. Looked up from germline, CDR1 is SGHRS and CDR2 is YFSETQ. Unmatched junction bases numbered 11, after V lost 7 bases and J lost 5 bases. Naive CD8 cells comprised CD45RO-negative, CCR7-positively selected cells, excluding terminally differentiated effector memory CD45RA+ cells. The donors, all of them Caucasian adults, lived in Nashville, Tennessee.

The clonotype comes from a young man in good health. Some clones in this sample may be carry-over from other donors' samples. Sequencing input: naive CD8+ T cells from PBMCs. The chain links TRBV5-1 to TRBJ2-7; TRBD1 matches 8 bases. CDR3 bases: TGCGCCAGCGCAGGCCGGACAGGGTTGGACGAGCAGTACTTC. Amino acids: CASAGRTGLDEQYF.